This TCR beta chain was found in a study of blood T cell repertoires in COVID-19. Study-wide context: Samples came from the United States, Italy and Spain, spanning acute and convalescent COVID-19. PBMCs, B-cell-depleted T cells, or T cells provided the cDNA or gDNA that made up the material.

The length of the CDR3 is 15 residues. Trimming cost V 5 bases and J 3 bases; bases outside gene matches: 5. Germline CDR1 and CDR2: SNHLY and FYNNEI. As originally analysed: Researchers report that nucleated cell counts were estimated from reference gene primer amplification. Clones were sequenced by immunoSEQ multiplex PCR, and TCRdb holds only the in-frame ones, with some missing. The V and J calls and clone size are taken from that table; D and trimming were inferred from the DNA. The sample consists of some 140,000 clones, roughly four fifths of them appearing once. The specimen sequenced was peripheral blood. The chain combines TRBV2 with TRBJ2-3; 10 bases map to TRBD2. The sequence was obtained from an elderly man with acute or convalescent COVID-19. CDR3 sequence: CASSLSGGATDTQYF. The CDR3, as DNA: TGTGCCAGCAGTCTCAGCGGGGGGGCAACAGATACGCAGTATTTT.